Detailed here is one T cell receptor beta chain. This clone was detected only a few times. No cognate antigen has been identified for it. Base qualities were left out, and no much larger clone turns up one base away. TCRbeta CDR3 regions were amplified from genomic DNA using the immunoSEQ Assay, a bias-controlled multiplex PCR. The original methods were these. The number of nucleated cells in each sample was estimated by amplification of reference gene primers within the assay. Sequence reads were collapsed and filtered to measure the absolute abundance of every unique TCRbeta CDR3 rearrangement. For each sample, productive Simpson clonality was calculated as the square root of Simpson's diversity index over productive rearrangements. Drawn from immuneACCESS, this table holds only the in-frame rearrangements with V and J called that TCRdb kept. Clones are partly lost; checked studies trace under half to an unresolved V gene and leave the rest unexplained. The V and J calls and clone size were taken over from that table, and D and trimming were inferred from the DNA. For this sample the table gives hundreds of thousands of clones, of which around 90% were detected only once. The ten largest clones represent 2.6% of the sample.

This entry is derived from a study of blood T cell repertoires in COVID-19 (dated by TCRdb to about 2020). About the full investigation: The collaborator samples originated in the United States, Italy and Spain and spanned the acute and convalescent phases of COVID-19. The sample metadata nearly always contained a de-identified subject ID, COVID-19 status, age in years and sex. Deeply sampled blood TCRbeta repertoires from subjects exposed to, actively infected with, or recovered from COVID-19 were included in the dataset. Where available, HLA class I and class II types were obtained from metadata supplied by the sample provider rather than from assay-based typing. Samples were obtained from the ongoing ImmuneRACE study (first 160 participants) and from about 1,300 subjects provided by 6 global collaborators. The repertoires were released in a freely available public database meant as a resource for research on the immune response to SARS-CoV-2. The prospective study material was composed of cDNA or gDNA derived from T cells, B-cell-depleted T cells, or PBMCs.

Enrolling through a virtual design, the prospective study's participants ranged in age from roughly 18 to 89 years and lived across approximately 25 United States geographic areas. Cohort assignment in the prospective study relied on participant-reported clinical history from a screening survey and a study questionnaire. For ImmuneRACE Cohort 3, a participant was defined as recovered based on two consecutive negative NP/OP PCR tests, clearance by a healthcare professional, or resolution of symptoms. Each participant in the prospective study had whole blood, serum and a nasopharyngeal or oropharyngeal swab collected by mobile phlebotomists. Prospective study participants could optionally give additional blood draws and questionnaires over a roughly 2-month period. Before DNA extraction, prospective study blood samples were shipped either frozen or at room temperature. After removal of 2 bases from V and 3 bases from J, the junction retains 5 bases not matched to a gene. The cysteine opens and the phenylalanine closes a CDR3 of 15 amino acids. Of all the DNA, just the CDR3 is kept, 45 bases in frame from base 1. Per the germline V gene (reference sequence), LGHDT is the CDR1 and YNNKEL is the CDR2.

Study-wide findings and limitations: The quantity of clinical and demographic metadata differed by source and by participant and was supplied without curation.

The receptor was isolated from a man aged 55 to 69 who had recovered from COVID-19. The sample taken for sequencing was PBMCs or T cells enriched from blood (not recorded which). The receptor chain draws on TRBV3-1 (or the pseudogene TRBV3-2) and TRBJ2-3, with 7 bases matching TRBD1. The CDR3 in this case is CASSQRQGKTDTQYF. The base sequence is TGTGCCAGCAGCCAAAGACAGGGAAAGACAGATACGCAGTATTTT.